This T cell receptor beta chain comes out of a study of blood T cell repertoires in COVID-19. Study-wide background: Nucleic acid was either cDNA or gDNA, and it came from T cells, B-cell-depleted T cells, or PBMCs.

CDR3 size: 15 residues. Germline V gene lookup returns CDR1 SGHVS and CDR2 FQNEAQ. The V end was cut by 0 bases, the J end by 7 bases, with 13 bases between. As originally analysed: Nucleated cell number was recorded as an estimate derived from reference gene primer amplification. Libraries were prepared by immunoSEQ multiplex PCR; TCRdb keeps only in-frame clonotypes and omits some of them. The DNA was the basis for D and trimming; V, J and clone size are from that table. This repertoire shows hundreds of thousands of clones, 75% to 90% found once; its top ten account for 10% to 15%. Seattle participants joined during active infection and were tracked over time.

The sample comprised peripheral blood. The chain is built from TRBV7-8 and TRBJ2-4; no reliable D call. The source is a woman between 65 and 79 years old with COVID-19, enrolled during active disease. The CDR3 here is CASSLAASVGNIQYF. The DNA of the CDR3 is TGTGCCAGCAGCTTAGCCGCGTCGGTTGGTAACATTCAGTACTTC. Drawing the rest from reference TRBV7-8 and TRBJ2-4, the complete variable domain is GAGVSQSPRYKVAKRGQDVALRCDPISGHVSLFWYQQALGQGPEFLTYFQNEAQLDKSGLPSDRFFAERPEGSVSTLKIQRTQQEDSAVYLCASSLAASVGNIQYFGAGTRLSVL.